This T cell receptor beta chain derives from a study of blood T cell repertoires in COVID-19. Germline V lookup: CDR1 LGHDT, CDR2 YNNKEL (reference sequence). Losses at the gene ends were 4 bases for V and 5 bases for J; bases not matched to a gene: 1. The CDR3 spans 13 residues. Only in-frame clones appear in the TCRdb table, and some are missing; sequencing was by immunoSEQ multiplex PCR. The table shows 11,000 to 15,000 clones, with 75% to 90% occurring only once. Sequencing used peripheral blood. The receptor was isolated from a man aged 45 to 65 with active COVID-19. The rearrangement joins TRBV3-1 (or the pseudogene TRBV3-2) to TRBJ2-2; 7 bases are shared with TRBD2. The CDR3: CASSLGLTGELFF. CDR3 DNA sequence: TGTGCCAGCAGCCTGGGACTAACCGGGGAGCTGTTTTTT.